Presented here are 16 T cell receptor beta chains from one specimen sequenced in a study of shared clonotypes between healthy human individuals. Positively selected for CCR7, the CD45RO-negative cells used as naive CD8 cells excluded terminally differentiated effector memory CD45RA+ cells. This table comes from immunoSEQ multiplex PCR, and its TCRdb copy is limited to in-frame clones, with some not included. The repertoire holds 750,000 to 1,000,000 clones, with 80% to 95% as singletons. Sequenced: naive CD8+ T cells sorted from blood. These receptors all stem from a man aged 30 to 39 in good health.

This clone has only one observation. The rearrangement links TRBV7-2 to TRBJ2-3; 10 nucleotides agree with TRBD2. V lost 0 bases, J lost 0 bases, and 9 bases stayed unmatched. Per germline, CDR1 SGHTA and CDR2 FQGNSA. The CDR3 extends over 19 amino acids. The DNA for the CDR3 is TGTGCCAGCAGCTTAGCGGAACTAGCGGGAACTTCTAGCACAGATACGCAGTATTTT. Translating it yields CASSLAELAGTSSTDTQYF.

As concerns this clone: Different DNA sequences within this sample yield the same CDR3. CDR3 sequence (DNA): TGTGCCAGCAGCTTGAGCAGTTACAATGAGCAGTTCTTC. Translating gives CASSLSSYNEQFF. V and J are TRBV7-6 and TRBJ2-1; no definite D call. Germline V gene sequence: CDR1 SGHVS, CDR2 FNYEAQ. The CDR3 contains 13 residues. Deletions cut 3 bases from V and 4 bases from J, with 7 bases between.

This sequence joins TRBV4-1 and TRBJ1-2; the D is unclear. The germline V gene has CDR1 MGHRA and CDR2 YSYEKL. This CDR3 is 15 amino acids long. V was clipped by 0 bases and J by 7 bases, with 15 bases between them. In nucleotides, the CDR3 is TGCGCCAGCAGCCAAGATCTGTCCAGTACGCTTGGCTACACCTTC. This encodes CASSQDLSSTLGYTF.

This clone was found once. V gene TRBV7-2 combines with J gene TRBJ2-3, with D possibly matching TRBD2 (6 bases). V lost 3 bases and J 5 bases, leaving 21 bases between the germline ends. Per germline, CDR1 SGHTA and CDR2 FQGNSA. The length of the CDR3 is 17 residues. CDR3 bases: TGTGCCAGCAGCTTCTATCCCTTGCGGGATAGGGGAGATACGCAGTATTTT. Protein: CASSFYPLRDRGDTQYF.

As for this clone: At the DNA level, this CDR3 is encoded by other sequences in the same sample as well. The chain has TRBV7-6 and TRBJ2-7; 8 bases agree with TRBD1. Germline V gene data show CDR1 as SGHVS and CDR2 as FNYEAQ. V lost 5 bases to trimming and J lost 1 base; unmatched junction nucleotides: 1. The CDR3 has 13 amino acids. The CDR3 bases are TGTGCCAGCAGCAGACAGGGGTCCTACGAGCAGTACTTC. Translated, it gives CASSRQGSYEQYF.

CDR3 in DNA: TGTGCCAGCAGCCAATACCGACTAGCGGGCTACGAGCAGTACTTC. Protein product: CASSQYRLAGYEQYF. This chain joins TRBV11-2 and TRBJ2-7, with TRBD2 matching 10 bases. The germline CDR1 and CDR2 sequences are SGHAT and FQNNGV. Trimming took 5 bases from V and 3 from J; bases not matched to a gene: 7. This CDR3 is 15 amino acids long.

V gene TRBV7-2 combines with J gene TRBJ2-3; 9 bases fit TRBD2. Germline CDR1 is SGHTA and CDR2 is FQGNSA. The J segment lost 5 bases and the V segment lost 1 base, leaving 4 bases of the junction unmatched. CDR3 length: 15 residues. The CDR3: CASSLVAGVGDTQYF. For the CDR3, the DNA is TGTGCCAGCAGCTTAGTAGCGGGAGTGGGAGATACGCAGTATTTT. The full variable domain, rest sourced from reference TRBV7-2 and TRBJ2-3, is GAGVSQSPSNKVTEKGKDVELRCDPISGHTALYWYRQSLGQGLEFLIYFQGNSAPDKSGLPSDRFSAERTGGSVSTLTIQRTQQEDSAVYLCASSLVAGVGDTQYFGPGTRLTVL.

This clone was found once. V is TRBV7-9 and J is TRBJ2-7; 7 nucleotides line up with TRBD1. Trimming took 5 bases from V and 0 from J; bases not matched to a gene: 13. The CDR3 sequence is 17 residues long. The germline V gene encodes CDR1 SEHNR and CDR2 FQNEAQ (reference sequence). DNA of the CDR3: TGTGCCAGCAGCCTCCCGAGGGGGCCCAATAGCTCCTACGAGCAGTACTTC. Its protein product is CASSLPRGPNSSYEQYF.

The CDR3 sequence: CASSGTKGNEQFF. The CDR3 DNA follows: TGCGCCAGCAGTGGGACGAAGGGAAATGAGCAGTTCTTC. The V gene is TRBV10-1, the J gene TRBJ2-1; D is unclear. The length of the CDR3 is 13 residues. Germline lookup yields CDR1 WNHNN and CDR2 SYGVQD (reference sequence). Between the trimmed V and J ends, which lost 4 bases and 7 bases, there was a span of 11 bases.

The rearrangement links TRBV7-9 to TRBJ2-1; 8 bases map to TRBD2. Germline-derived CDR1 and CDR2 are SEHNR and FQNEAQ (reference sequence). The V segment lost 4 bases and the J segment 8 bases; nucleotides outside the gene matches: 19. This CDR3 is 18 amino acids long. CDR3 sequence: CASSSPGGARGAKDEQFF. CDR3 nucleotide sequence: TGTGCCAGCAGCTCTCCCGGTGGGGCGCGGGGGGCTAAGGATGAGCAGTTCTTC.

The V call is TRBV14, the J call TRBJ2-1; D remains unclear. Germline V gene lookup returns CDR1 SGHDN and CDR2 FVKESK. The CDR3 is 14 amino acids. Between the trimmed V and J ends, which lost 0 bases and 5 bases, there was a span of 8 bases. CDR3 sequence reads: CASSQERANNEQFF. The CDR3 DNA reads as TGTGCCAGCAGCCAAGAGAGAGCCAACAATGAGCAGTTCTTC.

The CDR3 sequence is CASSFFSGSSYNEQFF. In DNA, the CDR3 is TGTGCCAGCAGTTTTTTTAGCGGGAGCTCCTACAATGAGCAGTTCTTC. V gene TRBV27 combines with J gene TRBJ2-1; 9 bases map to TRBD2. Germline-derived CDR1 and CDR2 are MNHEY and SMNVEV (reference sequence). The V gene end was trimmed by 3 bases and the J gene end by 0 bases; junction bases not matched to a gene: 3. The CDR3 length is 16 residues.

The chain has TRBV11-2 and TRBJ2-1; no firm D call. The germline V gene has CDR1 SGHAT and CDR2 FQNNGV. The CDR3 runs to 14 residues. Trimming shortened V by 5 bases and J by 6 bases, and 14 bases separated the two germline ends. The CDR3 region is CASSPSPSGNEQFF. CDR3 bases: TGTGCCAGCAGCCCAAGTCCCTCCGGCAATGAGCAGTTCTTC.

About this clone itself: Other DNA variants within this sample encode the same CDR3. J is TRBJ2-7 and V is TRBV5-1, with a weak D call TRBD1 (5 bases). Germline V lookup: CDR1 SGHRS, CDR2 YFSETQ. Trimming left V 2 bases short and J 3 bases short, with 12 bases between. This CDR3 comprises 14 residues. CDR3 DNA sequence: TGCGCCAGCAGCTTCCGTGGGGCCGGCTACGAGCAGTACTTC. Protein sequence: CASSFRGAGYEQYF.

This clone was seen a handful of times. The chain joins TRBV30 to TRBJ1-5, with D perhaps TRBD1 (5 bases). This CDR3 comprises 15 residues. Germline V lookup: CDR1 GTSNPN, CDR2 SVGIG (reference sequence). Trimming removed 1 base from V and 0 bases from J, with 10 bases in between. DNA for the CDR3: TGTGCCTGGAGTGCCGGGACGGTTAGCAATCAGCCCCAGCATTTT. Residues: CAWSAGTVSNQPQHF. Together with reference TRBV30 and TRBJ1-5, the CDR3 gives the full variable domain: SQTIHQWPATLVQPVGSPLSLECTVEGTSNPNLYWYRQAAGRGLQLLFYSVGIGQISSEVPQNLSASRPQDRQFILSSKKLLLSDSGFYLCAWSAGTVSNQPQHFGDGTRLSIL.

The V call is TRBV11-2, the J call TRBJ2-1, with TRBD2 matching 14 bases. The CDR3 is made up of 18 amino acids. The ends lost 1 base at V and 5 bases at J; junction bases unmatched: 7. CDR1 and CDR2 from the germline V gene are SGHAT and FQNNGV. The CDR3 region is CASSLGMTSGRADNEQFF. As DNA, the CDR3 is TGTGCCAGCAGCTTAGGGATGACTAGCGGGAGGGCTGACAATGAGCAGTTCTTC.